Many counts were recorded for the clone carrying this T cell receptor beta chain. The antigen is unknown. The data originate from a study of T cells in Graves' hyperthyroidism and ophthalmopathy. The study, taken as a whole, reports: Most thyroid clonotypes expanded above 0.001 were also detected in blood.

Participants, patients aged 18 to 65, had newly diagnosed hyperthyroidism with a duration under 2 months. Clinical symptoms, serum thyroxine and TRAb, thyroid ultrasound and orbital computed tomography together formed the diagnostic basis. The CDR3 consists of 16 residues. V trimming: 4 bases; J trimming: 5 bases; junction bases outside the gene matches: 11. Germline loops: CDR1 SEHNR, CDR2 FQNEAQ (reference sequence). It was RNA transcripts that yielded the amplified TCR beta CDR3 regions. The TCR CDR3 first-round RT-PCR relied on the HTBI primer set. TCRdb called the multiplex PCR reads again in MiXCR, with one record for every CDR3 protein. The sample yields under 450,000 distinct CDR3 sequences, about 13% seen once.

V gene TRBV7-9 combines with J gene TRBJ1-2, with 9 bases aligning to TRBD1. Sequencing was done on a sample of blood. This TCR came from a young man with Graves' hyperthyroidism that later progressed to Graves' ophthalmopathy. This CDR3 reads CASSSMFRDRAYGYTF. The CDR3, as DNA: TGTGCCAGCAGCTCGATGTTCCGGGACAGGGCTTATGGCTACACCTTC.